Given below is one TCR beta chain in context. Its binding antigen is unknown. A read error may be the cause here, since a much bigger clone is one base away. Library preparation employed UMI-ligation and nested PCR. The ligated cDNA was amplified in four rounds of PCR with nested alpha and beta constant region primers together with the SP2 primer. TCR RNA was reverse transcribed with SuperScript IV using alpha and beta constant region primers for the blood and skin samples. An oligonucleotide carrying the Illumina SP2 primer and a UMI was ligated to the cDNA 3' end using T4 RNA ligase 1. To prevent hairpin formation, the 12-nucleotide UMI was made up of two random hexamers with an eight-base spacer between them. From the second PCR onward, TCR alpha and beta chain libraries were processed separately, and dual indexing was applied for multiplexing. After pooling, the indexed libraries were analyzed by capillary electrophoresis and sequenced on either an Illumina MiSeq or NextSeq. To boost base diversity and improve cluster recognition, PhiX DNA at about 4.5-8% was spiked into the libraries. Turning to the authors' computational methods: Demultiplexor took UMIs from read 2, joined the UMIs to the TCR sequence from read 1, and separated reads according to sample indices. Decombinator identified V and J genes and V-J junctions, assigning each TCR a five-part identifier including V and J deletions. Collapsinator used UMIs to correct sequencing errors and PCR amplification heterogeneity, producing a UMI-based abundance for each TCR. Identifiers were converted to nucleotide sequence by CDR3Translator and translated to amino acids, and CDR3 regions were extracted on the basis of terminal motifs. Error-corrected alpha and beta TCR counts from blood and skin were compared after normalization to input RNA amount. The public sequencing data were trimmed at Q25 with fastp and processed into clonotypes with MiXCR by TCRdb, which kept only in-frame beta chains. Each entry is one CDR3 protein sequence, shown with its most common DNA and genes. In this record, the V and J calls reflect TCRdb's handling and not the investigators' own analysis. The sample data list 30,000 to 35,000 distinct CDR3 sequences, and about 6.2% of these were observed just once. Roughly 3.3% of the sample is held by the ten biggest clonotypes.

The sample originates from a study of naive and memory T cell subsets (dated by TCRdb to 2015 to 2018). General notes on the study: According to the figure summarizing the samples, there were 10 or so blood donors, 7 tuberculin skin test biopsies and 3 saline control biopsies. PCR2 was typically run as a SYBR Green qPCR and stopped at a set threshold, although low-input samples could use end-point PCR of around 6 cycles instead. As previously described, skin biopsies were taken from tuberculin skin test sites or from saline-injected control sites and processed for RNA extraction.

Beyond this particular receptor, the publication reports: The higher numbers of TCRs at tuberculin skin test sites were interpreted as T cell infiltration of a delayed type IV hypersensitivity reaction. The RNA-based method was acknowledged to be potentially sensitive to changes in TCR transcripts with T cell activation and differentiation. TCR sequences were reportedly recovered from both types of skin biopsy, with far more TCRs being found at tuberculin skin test sites. Skin biopsy collection and RNA processing details were not given in the paper but referenced to earlier studies.

Per the publication, the treatment or condition label means: skin biopsy from PPD injection site in Mantoux-positive individual. The study described a robust, sensitive protocol for amplifying, sequencing and analyzing TCRs, using 3' ligation of a UMI-containing oligonucleotide to TCR cDNA. The tuberculin skin test biopsies were taken from PPD-injected sites in individuals who had a positive Mantoux test. Total RNA was treated with RQ1 DNase, without cell sorting, prior to reverse transcription, with an input of about 1 to 1,100 ng being targeted. Libraries were prepared from skin biopsies and whole blood so that pipeline robustness could be tested in samples in which T cells form a minority population. The CDR3 sequence holds 16 residues, the cysteine and phenylalanine included. Left in the record is the CDR3 DNA by itself, 48 bases read in frame from the first base. From a lookup of the germline V gene, CDR1 and CDR2 are MNHEY and SVGAGI.

The TCR comes from an adult in good health. The source was skin, collected from a tuberculin skin test site. The rearrangement combines TRBV6-5 with TRBJ1-2, and TRBD1 aligns with 10 junction nucleotides. CDR3 protein: CASSYSGQGFGYGYNF. The nucleotides are TGTGCCAGCAGTTACTCGGGACAGGGGTTTGGCTATGGCTACAACTTC.